This TCR beta chain was sequenced in a study of OX40 agonist ivuxolimab in advanced cancers. Study-wide results and limits: Within 6 weeks, CD4+ and CD8+ blood T cells expanded clonally at 0.1 to 3.0 mg/kg.

Remarks on this clone: The antigen is undetermined.

Using immunoSEQ multiplex PCR, the repertoire was profiled, and TCRdb retains in-frame clones only, with some absent. The repertoire consists of around 56,000 clones, with over 75% occurring once and the leading ten covering about 4.8%. Germline loops: CDR1 SGHRS, CDR2 YFSETQ. V dropped 0 bases and J dropped 2 bases, with 11 bases sitting between them. The CDR3 has 15 residues. The specimen comprised CD4+ or CD8+ T cells sorted from blood, sampled in a trial of the OX40 agonist ivuxolimab. This TCR was recovered from an adult with an advanced solid tumor such as melanoma, head and neck, liver or kidney cancer. This chain joins TRBV5-1 and TRBJ1-2; D is possibly TRBD1 (6 bases). As DNA, the CDR3 is TGCGCCAGCAGCTTGGACGTCAGGGGAAACTATGGCTACACCTTC. It specifies CASSLDVRGNYGYTF.